These 20 T cell receptor beta chains were all obtained from the same sample, sequenced in a study of blood T cell repertoires in COVID-19. The assay was immunoSEQ multiplex PCR, and TCRdb's table has in-frame clones only and misses some. The table shows some 270,000 clones, with 80% to 85% occurring only once. The sequencing input was peripheral blood. All receptors come from a woman in her thirties or forties who had recovered from COVID-19.

V usage is TRBV11-2 and J usage is TRBJ2-7; no clear D gene. The V end was cut by 0 bases, the J end by 6 bases, with 9 bases between. The CDR3 is made up of 13 amino acids. CDR1 and CDR2 (germline): SGHAT, FQNNGV. Here the CDR3 DNA reads TGTGCCAGCAGCTTAGATAGGCGGTTCGAGCAGTACTTC. Translating gives CASSLDRRFEQYF.

V and J are TRBV5-1 and TRBJ1-6; 7 bases are a match to TRBD1. The junction had 8 bases not matched to a gene; V was cut back by 0 bases and J by 8 bases. The CDR3 runs to 16 residues. Germline values: CDR1 SGHRS, CDR2 YFSETQ. The CDR3 protein is CASSLGEIQGDSPLHF. The CDR3 nucleotides read TGCGCCAGCAGCTTGGGGGAAATTCAGGGGGATTCACCCCTCCACTTT.

The chain combines TRBV24-1 with TRBJ2-5, with D hard to call. The CDR3 runs 15 residues. V was trimmed by 2 bases and J by 1 base, leaving 10 bases between them. CDR1 and CDR2 (germline): KGHDR, SFDVKD. The CDR3 protein is CATSDSRFAQETQYF. CDR3 nucleotides: TGTGCCACCAGTGATTCGCGGTTCGCCCAAGAGACCCAGTACTTC.

CDR3 coding DNA: TGTGCCAGCAGTGTCGGAGGCCGGGGCTATGGCTACACCTTC. Translation: CASSVGGRGYGYTF. This chain links TRBV2 with TRBJ1-2; D gene uncertain. This CDR3 spans 14 amino acids. The germline CDR1 and CDR2 sequences are SNHLY and FYNNEI. Between the trimmed V and J ends, which lost 4 bases and 4 bases, there was a span of 13 bases.

DNA of the CDR3: TGCGCCAGCAGCCCACCGACTAGCCCAATATACAATGAGCAGTTCTTC. Protein sequence: CASSPPTSPIYNEQFF. This rearrangement joins TRBV4-1 to TRBJ2-1, with 7 bases matching TRBD2. V was pared by 4 bases and J by 4 bases, with 10 bases of the junction left unmatched. The CDR3 length is 16 residues. The V gene's germline CDR1 is MGHRA and CDR2 YSYEKL.

The chain uses TRBV27 and TRBJ2-1, with D unresolved. The V gene lost 3 bases and the J gene lost 4 bases, with 7 bases spanning the gap. CDR3 length equals 13 residues. CDR1 and CDR2 (germline): MNHEY, SMNVEV (reference sequence). CDR3 residues: CASSLTRYNEQFF. The CDR3 DNA follows: TGTGCCAGCAGTTTGACAAGGTACAATGAGCAGTTCTTC.

This clone came up a few times. The chain has TRBV2 and TRBJ1-2; no clear D gene. Between the trimmed V and J ends, which lost 3 bases and 14 bases, there was a span of 16 bases. This CDR3 is 12 amino acids long. Germline V lookup: CDR1 SNHLY, CDR2 FYNNEI. CDR3: CASSDEGTGDTF. Written as DNA, the CDR3 is TGTGCCAGCAGTGATGAGGGCACCGGCGATACCTTC.

The J gene is TRBJ2-1, the V gene TRBV6-5; a possible D gene is TRBD2 (6 bases). Germline values: CDR1 MNHEY, CDR2 SVGAGI. Trimming stripped 7 bases from V and 0 bases from J, with 13 bases between. The CDR3 consists of 15 residues. The CDR3 DNA reads as TGTGCCAGCACTAGCGACCAGAGCTCCTACAATGAGCAGTTCTTC. This encodes CASTSDQSSYNEQFF.

This clone has just one count. The rearrangement links TRBV19 to TRBJ1-4; D ambiguous. CDR3 length: 18 amino acids. Germline V gene data show CDR1 as LNHDA and CDR2 as SQIVND (reference sequence). V was clipped by 7 bases and J by 0 bases, with 21 bases between them. The CDR3 is CASTGRSTGLSTNEKLFF. Here the CDR3 DNA reads TGTGCCAGTACCGGCAGATCGACGGGGTTATCAACTAATGAAAAACTGTTTTTT.

The J gene is TRBJ2-4, the V gene TRBV11-3; D call uncertain. Trimming left V 1 base short and J 5 bases short, with 12 bases between. CDR3 length: 15 amino acids. Germline assignment: CDR1 SGHNT and CDR2 YENEEA. In DNA form, the CDR3 reads TGTGCCAGCAGCTTAGGCGGTCCCGCCCAAAACATTCAGTACTTC. This encodes CASSLGGPAQNIQYF.

The chain couples TRBV11-2 to TRBJ2-5; TRBD1 matches 9 bases. This CDR3 has 15 residues. Germline values: CDR1 SGHAT, CDR2 FQNNGV. J lost 5 bases, V lost 1 base, and 5 bases had no gene match. CDR3 residues: CASSLGVGQGETQYF. DNA for the CDR3: TGTGCCAGCAGCTTAGGTGTAGGACAGGGGGAGACCCAGTACTTC.

The genes are TRBV3-1 (or the pseudogene TRBV3-2) and TRBJ1-2; D ambiguous. Germline-derived CDR1 and CDR2 are LGHDT and YNNKEL (reference sequence). The CDR3 is made up of 15 amino acids. V was cut by 0 bases and J by 4 bases, with 12 bases left in between. The CDR3 loop reads CASSQEFKGGYGYTF. The DNA for the CDR3 is TGTGCCAGCAGCCAAGAATTCAAGGGAGGCTATGGCTACACCTTC.

This chain uses TRBV6-5 with TRBJ1-2; D is undetermined. With 6 bases removed from V and 1 base from J, the gap between germline ends came to 15 bases. CDR3 size: 15 residues. Looked up from germline, CDR1 is MNHEY and CDR2 is SVGAGI. The CDR3 DNA reads TGTGCCAGCAGCGTTCCGGGAAGCCTTAACTATGGCTACACCTTC. Translation gives CASSVPGSLNYGYTF.

The V call is TRBV18, the J call TRBJ2-5; 10 bases align to TRBD1. Germline CDR1 is KGHSH and CDR2 is LQKENI. J gave up 5 bases and V 4 bases, and 7 bases lay outside the gene matches. This CDR3 has 15 residues. The CDR3 region has the DNA TGTGCCAGCTCACTCTCGGGACAGGGGTTGGAGACCCAGTACTTC. Protein product: CASSLSGQGLETQYF.

This chain connects TRBV2 to TRBJ2-7; 9 positions match TRBD1. The CDR3 has 14 amino acids. Germline loops: CDR1 SNHLY, CDR2 FYNNEI. The V segment lost 9 bases and the J segment 5 bases; nucleotides outside the gene matches: 11. This chain's CDR3 is CASFQTGGGDEQYF. CDR3 in DNA: TGTGCCAGTTTTCAGACAGGGGGAGGCGACGAGCAGTACTTC.

This chain joins TRBV4-1 and TRBJ1-1; D perhaps matches TRBD1 (6 bases). Germline assignment: CDR1 MGHRA and CDR2 YSYEKL. The CDR3 loop spans 15 amino acids. Trimming cost V 3 bases and J 11 bases, with 22 bases left between them. CDR3 DNA sequence: TGCGCCAGCAGCCACCTACAGGGAACCCTCTTCCACGCTTTCTTT. As protein: CASSHLQGTLFHAFF.

About this clone: The junction shows a germline mismatch at one end, possibly a read error. The chain has TRBV12-3 or TRBV12-4 and TRBJ2-4; D remains unclear. CDR3 length equals 12 residues. Here the CDR3 DNA reads TGTGCCAGCAGTTTTGGTTCACTCGGAGCGAACTTC. Its translation: CASSFGSLGANF.

The chain links TRBV5-1 to TRBJ2-1; TRBD1 agrees at 8 bases. V gave up 1 base and J gave up 2 bases; unmatched junction bases: 8. The CDR3 length is 17 residues. From germline, CDR1 is SGHRS and CDR2 YFSETQ. This CDR3 is CASSLNPDRAAYNEQFF. The CDR3 bases are TGCGCCAGCAGCTTGAACCCGGACAGGGCCGCCTACAATGAGCAGTTCTTC.

This clone was detected a few times. The chain combines TRBV28 with TRBJ1-5; TRBD1 agrees at 8 bases. The length of the CDR3 is 15 residues. CDR1 and CDR2 from the germline V gene are MDHEN and SYDVKM. The V segment lost 6 bases and the J segment 2 bases; nucleotides outside the gene matches: 6. Here the CDR3 reads CASSSAGQGNQPQHF. CDR3 DNA sequence: TGTGCCAGCAGCTCTGCGGGACAGGGCAATCAGCCCCAGCATTTT. Full variable domain (rest looked up from reference TRBV28 and TRBJ1-5): DVKVTQSSRYLVKRTGEKVFLECVQDMDHENMFWYRQDPGLGLRLIYFSYDVKMKEKGDIPEGYSVSREKKERFSLILESASTNQTSMYLCASSSAGQGNQPQHFGDGTRLSIL.

The chain joins TRBV28 to TRBJ2-6; TRBD1 agrees at 8 bases. The germline V gene encodes CDR1 MDHEN and CDR2 SYDVKM. J was trimmed by 2 bases and V by 2 bases; bases with no gene match: 11. The CDR3 runs 19 residues. The CDR3 bases are TGTGCCAGCAGTTTAAGGACAGGGAAAAAAATACCTGGGGCCAACGTCCTGACTTTC. Its translation is CASSLRTGKKIPGANVLTF.